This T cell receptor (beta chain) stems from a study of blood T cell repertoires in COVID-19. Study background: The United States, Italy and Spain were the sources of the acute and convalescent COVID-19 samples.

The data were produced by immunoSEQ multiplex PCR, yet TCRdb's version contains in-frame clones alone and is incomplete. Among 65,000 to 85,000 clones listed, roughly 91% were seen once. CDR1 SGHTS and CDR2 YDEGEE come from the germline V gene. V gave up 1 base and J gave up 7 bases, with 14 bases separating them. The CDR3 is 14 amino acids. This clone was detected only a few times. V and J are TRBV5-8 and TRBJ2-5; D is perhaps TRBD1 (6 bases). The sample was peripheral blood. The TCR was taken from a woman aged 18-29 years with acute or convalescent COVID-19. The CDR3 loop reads CASSLSGGGGTQYF. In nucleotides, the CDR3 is TGTGCCAGCAGCTTGTCTGGGGGCGGTGGGACCCAGTACTTC.